A single sample is the source of the 20 T cell receptor beta chains below, sequenced in a study of shared clonotypes between healthy human individuals. Profiling relied on immunoSEQ multiplex PCR, and the TCRdb table lists in-frame clones only, not all of them. Among under 2.5 million clones, 85% to 95% were seen once, and the ten largest hold roughly 0.34%. Sequences were obtained from naive CD4+ T cells from PBMCs. Subset in this sample: CD45RA+ positively selected. These TCRs come from a man between 18 and 29 years old in good health. Some clones in this sample may be carry-over from other donors' samples.

This clone was seen a single time. The chain is built from TRBV7-8 and TRBJ1-1, with TRBD1 matching over 10 bases. CDR3 size: 16 residues. The V gene end was trimmed by 4 bases and the J gene end by 4 bases; junction bases not matched to a gene: 9. The V gene's germline CDR1 is SGHVS and CDR2 FQNEAQ. The CDR3 loop is CASSSEGQGFGTEAFF. CDR3 in DNA: TGTGCCAGCAGCTCGGAGGGACAGGGGTTTGGCACTGAAGCTTTCTTT.

The CDR3 sequence: CASSSAAMNTEAFF. The CDR3 DNA sequence: TGCGCCAGCAGCTCCGCAGCAATGAACACTGAAGCTTTCTTT. The chain links TRBV5-1 to TRBJ1-1; D is unresolved. CDR3 length: 14 amino acids. The V gene lost 3 bases and the J gene lost 0 bases, with 9 bases spanning the gap. The germline V gene has CDR1 SGHRS and CDR2 YFSETQ.

This clone appeared once. V is TRBV19 and J is TRBJ2-5; 9 bases fit TRBD1. CDR1 is LNHDA, CDR2 SQIVND, per germline (reference sequence). There are 13 residues in the CDR3. Germline trimming cut 7 bases from V and 7 bases from J; bases unmatched to any gene: 7. The DNA for the CDR3 is TGTGCCAGTACTAGGGGACAGGGAGGGACCCAGTACTTC. Amino acids: CASTRGQGGTQYF.

The chain's CDR3 is CASSYPGQGSGYTF. In DNA, the CDR3 is TGTGCCAGCAGTTACCCCGGACAGGGCTCTGGCTACACCTTC. The chain employs TRBV6-6 and TRBJ1-2, with 8 bases lining up with TRBD1. From germline, CDR1 is MNHNY and CDR2 SVGAGI (reference sequence). V trimming: 2 bases; J trimming: 7 bases; junction bases outside the gene matches: 6. The CDR3 has 14 amino acids.

This clone occurred a few times. CDR3 region: CASSLGVANTEAFF. CDR3 sequence (DNA): TGTGCCAGCAGCCTCGGTGTGGCGAACACTGAAGCTTTCTTT. The J gene is TRBJ1-1, the V gene TRBV14; D is ambiguous. CDR3 length: 14 residues. Germline CDR1 is SGHDN and CDR2 is FVKESK. The ends were cut back, 4 bases at V and 1 base at J, with 10 bases in the middle.

A note on this clone: The identical CDR3 is also encoded by other nucleotide sequences in the sample. The CDR3 region is CASSEKGSGNTIYF. The CDR3 nucleotides are TGTGCCAGCAGTGAAAAGGGTTCTGGAAACACCATATATTTT. The rearrangement joins TRBV6-1 to TRBJ1-3; D gene uncertain. The V end lost 2 bases, the J end lost 1 base, and 6 bases lay between the germline ends. This CDR3 is 14 amino acids long. Germline V CDR1 and CDR2: MNHNS, SASEGT.

This clone appeared a few times. The genes are TRBV5-4 and TRBJ2-1; D possibly matches TRBD1 or TRBD2 (5 bases each). This CDR3 spans 14 amino acids. Trimming removed 4 bases at V and 0 bases at J, with 8 bases between. CDR1 and CDR2 from the germline V gene are SGHNT and YYREEE (reference sequence). CDR3 sequence (DNA): TGTGCCAGCAGCCCGGGGCCCTCCTACAATGAGCAGTTCTTC. Protein sequence: CASSPGPSYNEQFF.

The table lists this clone with a count of one. This same CDR3 is encoded by further DNA sequences in the sample. V usage is TRBV7-3 and J usage is TRBJ2-1; 8 positions match TRBD2. This CDR3 region has 15 residues. V shed 4 bases, J shed 3 bases, and the junction held 5 bases outside the gene matches. CDR1 is SGHTA, CDR2 FQGTGA, per germline. This CDR3 reads CASSSGTSGYNEQFF. In DNA, the CDR3 is TGTGCCAGCAGCTCCGGCACTAGCGGCTACAATGAGCAGTTCTTC.

This chain links TRBV28 with TRBJ2-7; D remains unclear. CDR1 is MDHEN and CDR2 is SYDVKM in the germline V gene. This CDR3 comprises 15 residues. Trimming pared 3 bases from V and 2 bases from J, leaving 14 bases between. CDR3 nucleotides: TGTGCCAGCAGTTTCCCCGGAGCGCCACCCTACGAGCAGTACTTC. Translating gives CASSFPGAPPYEQYF.

This chain uses TRBV4-1 with TRBJ1-5; TRBD1 matches at 8 bases. After removal of 4 bases from V and 2 bases from J, the junction contained 7 bases not matched to a gene. CDR3 length: 16 residues. Germline V gene sequence: CDR1 MGHRA, CDR2 YSYEKL. CDR3 bases: TGCGCCAGCAGCCCCCTAGTGGGACAGGGCAATCAGCCCCAGCATTTT. Encoded protein: CASSPLVGQGNQPQHF.

This rearrangement joins TRBV18 to TRBJ2-7, with 13 bases matching TRBD2. The germline V gene encodes CDR1 KGHSH and CDR2 LQKENI. Trimming removed 4 bases from V and 0 bases from J; junction bases left unmatched: 15. CDR3 size: 20 residues. CDR3 protein: CASSQGRTGLAGPSSYEQYF. The CDR3 DNA reads TGTGCCAGCTCACAAGGGCGCACGGGACTAGCGGGACCAAGCTCCTACGAGCAGTACTTC.

The rearrangement joins TRBV30 to TRBJ1-3, with D tentatively TRBD1 (6 bases). Germline values: CDR1 GTSNPN, CDR2 SVGIG (reference sequence). The CDR3 spans 12 residues. V gave up 3 bases and J gave up 5 bases, with 8 bases separating them. The CDR3 protein is CAWRQGRNTIYF. The CDR3 DNA follows: TGTGCCTGGAGGCAGGGGAGAAACACCATATATTTT. Complete variable domain (other parts from reference TRBV30 and TRBJ1-3): SQTIHQWPATLVQPVGSPLSLECTVEGTSNPNLYWYRQAAGRGLQLLFYSVGIGQISSEVPQNLSASRPQDRQFILSSKKLLLSDSGFYLCAWRQGRNTIYFGEGSWLTVV.

The genes are TRBV4-1 and TRBJ1-3; TRBD1 matches at 11 bases. Germline CDR1 reads MGHRA; CDR2 reads YSYEKL. V dropped 8 bases and J dropped 3; count of bases not matched to a gene: 3. This CDR3 contains 14 residues. CDR3 coding DNA: TGCGCCAGCGGACAGGGGGCTGATGGAAACACCATATATTTT. This gives the protein CASGQGADGNTIYF.

The chain employs TRBV7-2 and TRBJ2-3, with TRBD2 matching 14 bases. Germline assignment: CDR1 SGHTA and CDR2 FQGNSA. The ends lost 5 bases at V and 4 bases at J; junction bases unmatched: 5. The CDR3 length is 16 residues. The chain's CDR3 is CASSKGLAGGSDTQYF. The CDR3 DNA follows: TGTGCCAGCAGCAAAGGACTAGCGGGAGGATCAGATACGCAGTATTTT.

The genes are TRBV9 and TRBJ2-3, with 9 bases identical to TRBD1. CDR1 and CDR2 (germline): SGDLS, YYNGEE. Germline trimming cut 4 bases from V and 3 bases from J; bases unmatched to any gene: 6. The CDR3 spans 15 residues. CDR3 bases: TGTGCCAGCAGCCCGGACAGGGGAGTGACAGATACGCAGTATTTT. It codes for CASSPDRGVTDTQYF.

The CDR3 loop reads CASGPGGGNEQYF. The CDR3 DNA reads as TGTGCCAGTGGGCCCGGGGGGGGCAACGAGCAGTACTTC. V is TRBV7-9 and J is TRBJ2-7; 8 nucleotides match TRBD2. CDR3 length: 13 amino acids. The trim removed 9 bases at V and 5 bases at J, leaving 9 bases unmatched. Germline-derived CDR1 and CDR2 are SEHNR and FQNEAQ (reference sequence).

The chain carries TRBV11-2 and TRBJ2-1; 8 bases match TRBD2. The germline V gene encodes CDR1 SGHAT and CDR2 FQNNGV. After removal of 1 base from V and 2 bases from J, the junction contained 4 bases not matched to a gene. The length of the CDR3 is 16 residues. The CDR3 loop reads CASSLAGTSPYNEQFF. Written as DNA, the CDR3 is TGTGCCAGCAGCTTAGCCGGGACTAGTCCCTACAATGAGCAGTTCTTC.

This CDR3 is CASTARGGTNEKLFF. Written as DNA, the CDR3 is TGTGCCAGCACTGCAAGGGGTGGAACTAATGAAAAACTGTTTTTT. The chain uses TRBV6-6 and TRBJ1-4, with D possibly being TRBD1 (5 bases). CDR1 and CDR2 from the germline V gene are MNHNY and SVGAGI (reference sequence). Trimming shortened V by 7 bases and J by 1 base, and 13 bases separated the two germline ends. This CDR3 is 15 amino acids long.

The CDR3 region has the DNA TGTGCCAGCAGCGTAAGCGGGGGAATCTCCTACAATGAGCAGTTCTTC. Protein sequence: CASSVSGGISYNEQFF. The chain joins TRBV9 to TRBJ2-1; 8 bases agree with TRBD2. The CDR3 totals 16 residues. Trimming took 1 base from V and 0 from J; bases not matched to a gene: 3. Per germline, CDR1 SGDLS and CDR2 YYNGEE.

V gene TRBV6-6 combines with J gene TRBJ1-5, with 7 bases fitting TRBD1. The CDR3 covers 15 residues. V trimming: 0 bases; J trimming: 11 bases; junction bases outside the gene matches: 10. CDR1 and CDR2 (germline): MNHNY, SVGAGI (reference sequence). The CDR3 region is CASSYSGQYSSAQHF. The CDR3 coding sequence is TGTGCCAGCAGTTACTCGGGACAGTACTCTTCGGCCCAGCATTTT.